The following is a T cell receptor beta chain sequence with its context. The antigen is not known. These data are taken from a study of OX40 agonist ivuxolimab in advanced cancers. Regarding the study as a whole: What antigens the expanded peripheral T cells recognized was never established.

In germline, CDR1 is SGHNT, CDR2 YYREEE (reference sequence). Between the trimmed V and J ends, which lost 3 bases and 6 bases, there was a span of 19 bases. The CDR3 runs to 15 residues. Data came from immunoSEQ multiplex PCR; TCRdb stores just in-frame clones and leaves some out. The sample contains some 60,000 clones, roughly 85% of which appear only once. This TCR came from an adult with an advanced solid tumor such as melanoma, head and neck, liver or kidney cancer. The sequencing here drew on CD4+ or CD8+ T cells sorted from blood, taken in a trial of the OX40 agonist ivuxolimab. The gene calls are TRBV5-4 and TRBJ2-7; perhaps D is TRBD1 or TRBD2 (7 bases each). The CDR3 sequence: CASSWQKGGGGEQYF. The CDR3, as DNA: TGTGCCAGCAGCTGGCAAAAAGGGGGCGGGGGCGAGCAGTACTTC. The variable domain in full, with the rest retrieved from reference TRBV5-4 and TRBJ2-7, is ETGVTQSPTHLIKTRGQQVTLRCSSQSGHNTVSWYQQALGQGPQFIFQYYREEENGRGNFPPRFSGLQFPNYSSELNVNALELDDSALYLCASSWQKGGGGEQYFGPGTRLTVT.